This TCR beta chain was identified during a study of T-cell reconstitution after alpha-beta-depleted transplantation in children. Study-wide points: T-cell numbers and diversity one year post-transplant derived largely from freshly generated T cells. About two months after transplant, alpha-beta T cells reportedly came from several hundred expanded graft clones.

Worth noting for this clonotype: What it binds is not known.

The length of the CDR3 is 15 residues. Trimming took 4 bases from V and 1 from J, leaving 13 bases between them. Unique molecular identifiers were used to barcode this TCRbeta library. Via MiXCR, TCRdb re-called the PCR reads, giving one row per CDR3 protein. Here the sample spans 95,000 to 150,000 distinct CDR3 sequences, around 23% being singletons. Specimen: PBMCs, mostly from graft donor cells, collected 180 days after TCRalphabeta/CD19-depleted stem cell transplant. This clonotype was sampled from a male patient aged 2-15 years who had a stem cell transplant for chronic granulomatous disease, so the T cells may come from the graft donor. The chain links TRBV12-3 or TRBV12-4 to TRBJ2-5; possible D gene TRBD1, 5 bases. The CDR3 sequence: CASSSVQATQETQYF. The CDR3 DNA follows: TGTGCCAGCAGTTCGGTACAGGCGACCCAAGAGACCCAGTACTTC.